This T cell receptor beta chain was recovered during a study of memory B cells and T cells in multiple sclerosis. Here immunoSEQ multiplex PCR was the method, and the copy in TCRdb shows in-frame clones only, minus some. The top ten clones hold under 3.5% of a sample with about 32,000 clones, about 82% of them seen once. A single count supports this clone. The antigen remains unidentified. CFSE-dim autoproliferating and CFSE-high non-proliferating T cells from unstimulated culture were sequenced separately. Cultures began with about 4.6x10^7 CFSE-labeled PBMCs, unstimulated for roughly seven days, with replicate wells pooled. PBMCs were labeled with 0.5 to 0.65 uM CFSE and cultured without exogenous stimuli. V dropped 4 bases and J dropped 4; count of bases not matched to a gene: 5. This CDR3 comprises 14 residues. Per germline, CDR1 PRHDT and CDR2 FYEKMQ (reference sequence).

The sequenced sample consisted of PBMCs from blood kept in culture. This receptor was identified in a human donor with multiple sclerosis. The chain has TRBV13 and TRBJ2-3; 7 nucleotides align to TRBD1. The CDR3 nucleotides are TGTGCCAGCAGCTCGACAGGGATGGCAGATACGCAGTATTTT. Translation: CASSSTGMADTQYF.